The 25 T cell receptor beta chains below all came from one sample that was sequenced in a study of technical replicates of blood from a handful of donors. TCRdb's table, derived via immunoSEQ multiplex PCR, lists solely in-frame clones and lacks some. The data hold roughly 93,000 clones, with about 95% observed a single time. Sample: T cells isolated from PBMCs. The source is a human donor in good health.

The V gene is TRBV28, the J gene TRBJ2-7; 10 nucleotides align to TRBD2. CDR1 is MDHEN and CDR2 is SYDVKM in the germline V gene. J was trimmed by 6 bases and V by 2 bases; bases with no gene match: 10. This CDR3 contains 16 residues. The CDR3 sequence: CASSLASGRGVGEQYF. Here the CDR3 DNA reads TGTGCCAGCAGTTTAGCTAGCGGGAGAGGGGTCGGCGAGCAGTACTTC.

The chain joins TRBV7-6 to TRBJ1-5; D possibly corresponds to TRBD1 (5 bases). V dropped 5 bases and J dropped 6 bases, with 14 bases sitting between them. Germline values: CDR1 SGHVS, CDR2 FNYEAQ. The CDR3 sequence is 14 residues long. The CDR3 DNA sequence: TGTGCCAGCAGCCAATCAGGGTCAGGTCAGCCCCAGCATTTT. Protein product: CASSQSGSGQPQHF.

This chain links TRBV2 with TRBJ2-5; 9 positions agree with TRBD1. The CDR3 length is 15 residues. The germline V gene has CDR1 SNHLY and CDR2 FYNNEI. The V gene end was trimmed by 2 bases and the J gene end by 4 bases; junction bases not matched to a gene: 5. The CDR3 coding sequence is TGTGCCAGCAGTGAATACAGGGGGCTGCGAGAGACCCAGTACTTC. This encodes CASSEYRGLRETQYF.

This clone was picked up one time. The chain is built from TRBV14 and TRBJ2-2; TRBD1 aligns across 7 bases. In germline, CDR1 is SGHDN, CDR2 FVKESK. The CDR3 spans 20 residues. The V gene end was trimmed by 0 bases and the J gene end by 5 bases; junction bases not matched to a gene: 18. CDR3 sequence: CASSQDDDRVWYNLTGELFF. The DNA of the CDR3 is TGTGCCAGCAGCCAAGATGACGACAGGGTTTGGTACAATCTTACCGGGGAGCTGTTTTTT. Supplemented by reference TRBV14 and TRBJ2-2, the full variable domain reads EAGVTQFPSHSVIEKGQTVTLRCDPISGHDNLYWYRRVMGKEIKFLLHFVKESKQDESGMPNNRFLAERTGGTYSTLKVQPAELEDSGVYFCASSQDDDRVWYNLTGELFFGEGSRLTVL.

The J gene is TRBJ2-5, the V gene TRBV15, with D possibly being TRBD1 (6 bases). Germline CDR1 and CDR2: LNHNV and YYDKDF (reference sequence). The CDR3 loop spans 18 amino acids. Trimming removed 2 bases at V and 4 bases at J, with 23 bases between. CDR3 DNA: TGTGCCACCAGCAGACTCCAGGAGAGATATTGGGGGCGAGAGACCCAGTACTTC. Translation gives CATSRLQERYWGRETQYF.

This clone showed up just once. As DNA, the CDR3 is TGTGCCACCTCGACAGGGGCGGGAAACGAGCAGTACTTC. This sequence encodes CATSTGAGNEQYF. The chain links TRBV10-3 to TRBJ2-7; 8 bases fit TRBD1. CDR3 length: 13 residues. Germline V lookup: CDR1 ENHRY, CDR2 SYGVKD. V dropped 10 bases and J dropped 5; count of bases not matched to a gene: 10.

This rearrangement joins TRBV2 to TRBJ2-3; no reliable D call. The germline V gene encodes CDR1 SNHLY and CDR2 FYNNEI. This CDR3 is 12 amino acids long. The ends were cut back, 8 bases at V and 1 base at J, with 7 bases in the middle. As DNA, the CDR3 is TGTGCCAGCGCACTCGGCACAGATACGCAGTATTTT. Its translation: CASALGTDTQYF.

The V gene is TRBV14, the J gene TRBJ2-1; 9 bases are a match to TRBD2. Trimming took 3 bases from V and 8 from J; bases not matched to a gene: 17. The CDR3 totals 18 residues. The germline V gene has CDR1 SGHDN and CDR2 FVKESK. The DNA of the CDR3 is TGTGCCAGCAGCCAGGAAGTTCTCTGGCGGGGGGGCCTAGATGAGCAGTTCTTC. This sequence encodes CASSQEVLWRGGLDEQFF.

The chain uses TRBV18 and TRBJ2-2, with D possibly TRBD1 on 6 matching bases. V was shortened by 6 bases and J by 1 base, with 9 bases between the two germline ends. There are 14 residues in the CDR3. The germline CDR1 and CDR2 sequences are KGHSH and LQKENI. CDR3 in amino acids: CASSSGQNTGELFF. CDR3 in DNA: TGTGCCAGCTCCTCGGGACAGAACACCGGGGAGCTGTTTTTT.

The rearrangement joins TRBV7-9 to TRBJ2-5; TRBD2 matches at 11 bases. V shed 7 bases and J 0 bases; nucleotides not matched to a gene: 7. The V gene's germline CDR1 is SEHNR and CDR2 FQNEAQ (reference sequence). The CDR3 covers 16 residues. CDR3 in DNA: TGTGCCAGCACCCCAGGGACTAGCGGACACCAAGAGACCCAGTACTTC. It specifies CASTPGTSGHQETQYF.

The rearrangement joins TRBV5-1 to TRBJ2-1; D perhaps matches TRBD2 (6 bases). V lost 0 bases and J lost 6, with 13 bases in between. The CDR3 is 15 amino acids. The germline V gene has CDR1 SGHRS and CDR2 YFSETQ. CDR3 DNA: TGCGCCAGCAGCTTGGCGGAGGCGCGGGGCAATGAGCAGTTCTTC. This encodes CASSLAEARGNEQFF.

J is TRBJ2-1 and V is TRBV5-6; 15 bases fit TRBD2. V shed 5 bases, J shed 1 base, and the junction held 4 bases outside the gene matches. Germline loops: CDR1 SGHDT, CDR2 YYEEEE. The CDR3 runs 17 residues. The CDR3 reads CASSRTSGGGSYNEQFF. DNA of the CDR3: TGTGCCAGCAGTAGGACTAGCGGGGGGGGGTCCTACAATGAGCAGTTCTTC.

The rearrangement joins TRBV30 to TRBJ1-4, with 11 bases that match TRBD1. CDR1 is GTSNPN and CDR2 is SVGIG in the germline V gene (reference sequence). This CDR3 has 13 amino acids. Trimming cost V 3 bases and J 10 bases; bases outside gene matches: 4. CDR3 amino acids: CAWSPGQGGKLFF. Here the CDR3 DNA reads TGTGCCTGGAGCCCGGGACAGGGGGGAAAACTGTTTTTT.

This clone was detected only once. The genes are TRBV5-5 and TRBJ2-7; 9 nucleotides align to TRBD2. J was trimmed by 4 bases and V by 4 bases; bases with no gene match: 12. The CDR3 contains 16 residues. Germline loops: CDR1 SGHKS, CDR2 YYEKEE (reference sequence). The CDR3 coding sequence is TGTGCCAGCAGCGTCTCGAGACTAGCGGAGAGATACGAGCAGTACTTC. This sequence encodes CASSVSRLAERYEQYF.

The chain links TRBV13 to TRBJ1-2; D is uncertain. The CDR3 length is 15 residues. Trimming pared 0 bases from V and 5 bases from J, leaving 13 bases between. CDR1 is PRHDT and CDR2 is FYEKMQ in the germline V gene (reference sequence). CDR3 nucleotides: TGTGCCAGCAGCTTAGGCCCGGAGGCCCCTTATGGCTACACCTTC. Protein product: CASSLGPEAPYGYTF.

CDR3 loop: CASRDYIRGTPQHF. CDR3 nucleotides: TGTGCCAGCAGGGATTATATCAGGGGAACTCCCCAGCATTTT. The chain uses TRBV5-8 and TRBJ1-5, with D perhaps matching TRBD1 (6 bases). The germline V gene has CDR1 SGHTS and CDR2 YDEGEE. The V end lost 5 bases, the J end lost 10 bases, and 19 bases lay between the germline ends. The CDR3 covers 14 residues.

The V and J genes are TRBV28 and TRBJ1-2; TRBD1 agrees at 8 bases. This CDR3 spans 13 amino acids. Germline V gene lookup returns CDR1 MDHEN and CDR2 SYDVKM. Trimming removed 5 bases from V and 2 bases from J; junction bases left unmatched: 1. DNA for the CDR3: TGTGCCAGCAGTAGGGACAGGAACTATGGCTACACCTTC. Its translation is CASSRDRNYGYTF.

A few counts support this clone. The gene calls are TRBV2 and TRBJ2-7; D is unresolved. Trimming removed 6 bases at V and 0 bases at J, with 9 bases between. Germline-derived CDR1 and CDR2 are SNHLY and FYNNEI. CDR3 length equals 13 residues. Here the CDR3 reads CASRGVNSYEQYF. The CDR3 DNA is TGTGCCAGCAGGGGCGTTAACTCCTACGAGCAGTACTTC. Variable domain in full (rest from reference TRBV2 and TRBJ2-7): EPEVTQTPSHQVTQMGQEVILRCVPISNHLYFYWYRQILGQKVEFLVSFYNNEISEKSEIFDDQFSVERPDGSNFTLKIRSTKLEDSAMYFCASRGVNSYEQYFGPGTRLTVT.

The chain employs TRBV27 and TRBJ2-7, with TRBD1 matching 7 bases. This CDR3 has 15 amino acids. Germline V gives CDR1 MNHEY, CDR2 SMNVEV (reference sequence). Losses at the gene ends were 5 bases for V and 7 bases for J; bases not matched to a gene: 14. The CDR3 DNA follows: TGTGCCAGCAGTCGAAACGTACCCCACAGGGGAGAGCAGTACTTC. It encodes CASSRNVPHRGEQYF.

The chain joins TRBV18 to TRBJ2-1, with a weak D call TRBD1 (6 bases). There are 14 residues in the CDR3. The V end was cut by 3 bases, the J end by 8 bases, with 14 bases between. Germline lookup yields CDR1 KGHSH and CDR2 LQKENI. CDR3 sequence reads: CASSPSGWGHEQFF. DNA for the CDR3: TGTGCCAGCTCACCCTCCGGATGGGGGCATGAGCAGTTCTTC.

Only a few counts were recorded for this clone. As DNA, the CDR3 is TGTGCCTGGGCCCCGGGAGGTGGGGAAGCTTTCTTT. Protein sequence: CAWAPGGGEAFF. The chain couples TRBV30 to TRBJ1-1, with D unclear. The germline CDR1 and CDR2 sequences are GTSNPN and SVGIG (reference sequence). Between the trimmed V and J ends, which lost 5 bases and 8 bases, there was a span of 15 bases. The CDR3 has 12 amino acids.

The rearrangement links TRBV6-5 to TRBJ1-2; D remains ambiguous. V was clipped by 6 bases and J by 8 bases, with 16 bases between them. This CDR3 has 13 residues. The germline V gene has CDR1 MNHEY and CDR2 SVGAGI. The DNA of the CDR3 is TGTGCCAGCAGCCTTAGTGACACTCGGGGCTACACCTTC. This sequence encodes CASSLSDTRGYTF.

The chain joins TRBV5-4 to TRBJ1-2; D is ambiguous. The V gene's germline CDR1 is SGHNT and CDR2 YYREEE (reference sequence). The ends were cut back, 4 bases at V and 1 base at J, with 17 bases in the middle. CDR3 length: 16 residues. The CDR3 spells CASSPTLVRDNYGYTF. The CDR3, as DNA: TGTGCCAGCAGCCCAACGTTAGTTAGAGATAACTATGGCTACACCTTC.

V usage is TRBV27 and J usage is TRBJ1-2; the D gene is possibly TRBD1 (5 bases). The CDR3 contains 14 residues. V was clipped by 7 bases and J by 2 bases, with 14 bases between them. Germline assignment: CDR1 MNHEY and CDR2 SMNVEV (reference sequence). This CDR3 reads CASTSLGQNYGYTF. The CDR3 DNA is TGTGCCAGCACCTCGTTGGGGCAGAACTATGGCTACACCTTC.

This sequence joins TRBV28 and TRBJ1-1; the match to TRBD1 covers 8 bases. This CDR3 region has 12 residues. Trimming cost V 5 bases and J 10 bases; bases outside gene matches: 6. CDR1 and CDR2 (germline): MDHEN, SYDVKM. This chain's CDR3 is CASSPPGQAAFF. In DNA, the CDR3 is TGTGCCAGCAGTCCGCCGGGACAGGCAGCTTTCTTT.